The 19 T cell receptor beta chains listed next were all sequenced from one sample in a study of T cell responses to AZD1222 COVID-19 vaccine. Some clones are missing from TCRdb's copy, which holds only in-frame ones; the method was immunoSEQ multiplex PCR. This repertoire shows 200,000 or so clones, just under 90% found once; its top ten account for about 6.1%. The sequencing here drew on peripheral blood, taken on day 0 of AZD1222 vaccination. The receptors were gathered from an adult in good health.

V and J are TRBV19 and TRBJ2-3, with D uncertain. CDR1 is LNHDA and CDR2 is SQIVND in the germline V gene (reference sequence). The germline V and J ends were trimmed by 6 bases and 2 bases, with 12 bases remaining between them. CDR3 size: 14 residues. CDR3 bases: TGTGCCAGTAGAATTTCCTCCGCCACAGATACGCAGTATTTT. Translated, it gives CASRISSATDTQYF. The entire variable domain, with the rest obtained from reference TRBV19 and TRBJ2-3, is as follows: DGGITQSPKYLFRKEGQNVTLSCEQNLNHDAMYWYRQDPGQGLRLIYYSQIVNDFQKGDIAEGYSVSREKKESFPLTVTSAQKNPTAFYLCASRISSATDTQYFGPGTRLTVL.

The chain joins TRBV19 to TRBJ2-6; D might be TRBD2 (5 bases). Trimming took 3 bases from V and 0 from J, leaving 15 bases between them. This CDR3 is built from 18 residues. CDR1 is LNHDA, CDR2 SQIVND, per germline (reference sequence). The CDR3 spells CASSMSWAGGSGANVLTF. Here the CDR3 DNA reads TGTGCCAGTAGTATGTCGTGGGCAGGAGGCTCTGGGGCCAACGTCCTGACTTTC.

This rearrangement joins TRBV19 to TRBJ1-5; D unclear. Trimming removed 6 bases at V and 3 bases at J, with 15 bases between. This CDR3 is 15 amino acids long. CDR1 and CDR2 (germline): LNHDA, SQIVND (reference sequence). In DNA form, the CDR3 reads TGTGCCAGTAGCGATTATTGGGGAGTCAATCAGCCCCAGCATTTT. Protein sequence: CASSDYWGVNQPQHF.

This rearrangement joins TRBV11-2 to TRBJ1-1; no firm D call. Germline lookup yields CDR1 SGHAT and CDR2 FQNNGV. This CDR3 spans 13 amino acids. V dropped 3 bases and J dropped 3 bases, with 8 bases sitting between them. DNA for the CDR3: TGTGCCAGCAGCTTTGTATCCGACACTGAAGCTTTCTTT. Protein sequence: CASSFVSDTEAFF.

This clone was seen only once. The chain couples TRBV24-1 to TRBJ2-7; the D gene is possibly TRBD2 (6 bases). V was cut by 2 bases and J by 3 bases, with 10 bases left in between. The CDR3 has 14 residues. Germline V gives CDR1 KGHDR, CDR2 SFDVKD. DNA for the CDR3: TGTGCCACCAGTGATTCGGGTAGCGGCTACGAGCAGTACTTC. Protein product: CATSDSGSGYEQYF.

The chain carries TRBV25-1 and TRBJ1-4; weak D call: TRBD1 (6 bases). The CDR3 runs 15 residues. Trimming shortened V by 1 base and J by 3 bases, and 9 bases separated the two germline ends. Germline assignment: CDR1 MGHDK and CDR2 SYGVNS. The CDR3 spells CASSEWRQANEKLFF. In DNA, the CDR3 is TGTGCCAGCAGTGAATGGAGACAGGCTAATGAAAAACTGTTTTTT. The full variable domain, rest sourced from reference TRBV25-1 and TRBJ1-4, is EADIYQTPRYLVIGTGKKITLECSQTMGHDKMYWYQQDPGMELHLIHYSYGVNSTEKGDLSSESTVSRIRTEHFPLTLESARPSHTSQYLCASSEWRQANEKLFFGSGTQLSVL.

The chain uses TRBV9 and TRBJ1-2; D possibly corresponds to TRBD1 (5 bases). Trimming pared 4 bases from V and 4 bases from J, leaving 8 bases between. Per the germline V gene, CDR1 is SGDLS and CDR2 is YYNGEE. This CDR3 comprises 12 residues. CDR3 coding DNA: TGTGCCAGCAGCATCCAGGGCTATGGCTACACCTTC. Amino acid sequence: CASSIQGYGYTF.

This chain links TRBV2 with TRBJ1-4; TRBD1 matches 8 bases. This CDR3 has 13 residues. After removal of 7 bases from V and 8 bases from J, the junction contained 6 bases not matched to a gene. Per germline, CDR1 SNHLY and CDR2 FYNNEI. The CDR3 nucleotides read TGTGCCAGCAACAAGGACAGGGAAGAAAAACTGTTTTTT. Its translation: CASNKDREEKLFF.

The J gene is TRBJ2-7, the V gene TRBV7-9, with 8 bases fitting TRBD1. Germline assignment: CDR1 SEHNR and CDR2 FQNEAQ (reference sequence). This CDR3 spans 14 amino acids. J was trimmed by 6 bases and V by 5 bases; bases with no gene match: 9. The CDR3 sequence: CASSPRAGGREQYF. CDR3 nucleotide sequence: TGTGCCAGCAGCCCCCGAGCAGGGGGCCGCGAGCAGTACTTC.

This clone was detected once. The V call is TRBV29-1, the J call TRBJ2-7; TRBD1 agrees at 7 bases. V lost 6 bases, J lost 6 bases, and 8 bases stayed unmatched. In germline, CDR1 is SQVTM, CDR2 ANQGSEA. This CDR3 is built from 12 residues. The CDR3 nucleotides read TGCAGCGTGTCCCCGGCAGGGGGCGAGCAGTACTTC. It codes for CSVSPAGGEQYF.

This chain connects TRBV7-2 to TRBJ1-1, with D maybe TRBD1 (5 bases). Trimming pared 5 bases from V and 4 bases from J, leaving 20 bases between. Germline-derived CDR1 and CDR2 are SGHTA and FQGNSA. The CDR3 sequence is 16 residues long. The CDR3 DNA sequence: TGTGCCAGCAGCCGTGGGGCAGCACTTAGGGGCACTGAAGCTTTCTTT. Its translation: CASSRGAALRGTEAFF.

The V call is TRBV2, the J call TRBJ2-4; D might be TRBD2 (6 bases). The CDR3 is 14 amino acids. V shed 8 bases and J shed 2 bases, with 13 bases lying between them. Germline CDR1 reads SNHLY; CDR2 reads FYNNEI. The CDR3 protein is CASSGGGTKNIQYF. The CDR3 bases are TGTGCCAGCTCCGGCGGCGGGACCAAAAACATTCAGTACTTC.

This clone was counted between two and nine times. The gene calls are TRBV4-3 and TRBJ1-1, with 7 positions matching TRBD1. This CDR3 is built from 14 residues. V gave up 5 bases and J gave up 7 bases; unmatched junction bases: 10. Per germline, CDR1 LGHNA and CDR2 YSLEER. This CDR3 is CASSTGQARDEAFF. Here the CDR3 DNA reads TGCGCCAGCAGCACCGGACAGGCCCGAGATGAAGCTTTCTTT.

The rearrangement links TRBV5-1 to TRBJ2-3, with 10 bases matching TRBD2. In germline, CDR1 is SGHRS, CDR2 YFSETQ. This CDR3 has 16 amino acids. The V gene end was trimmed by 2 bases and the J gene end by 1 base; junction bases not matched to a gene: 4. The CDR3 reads CASSLASGGGTDTQYF. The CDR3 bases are TGCGCCAGCAGCTTAGCCAGCGGGGGGGGCACAGATACGCAGTATTTT.

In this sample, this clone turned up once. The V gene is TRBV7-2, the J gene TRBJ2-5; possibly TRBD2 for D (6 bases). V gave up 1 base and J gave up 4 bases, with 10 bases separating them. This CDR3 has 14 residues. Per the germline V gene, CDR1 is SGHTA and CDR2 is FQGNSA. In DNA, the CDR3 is TGTGCCAGCAGCTTAGAACGGGGGAGAGAGACCCAGTACTTC. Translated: CASSLERGRETQYF.

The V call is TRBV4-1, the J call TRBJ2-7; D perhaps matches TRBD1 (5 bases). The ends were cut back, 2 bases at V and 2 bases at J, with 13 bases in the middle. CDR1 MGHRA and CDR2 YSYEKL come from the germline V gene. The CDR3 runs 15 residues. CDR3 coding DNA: TGCGCCAGCAGCCAACCCGCAGGGCCGACCTACGAGCAGTACTTC. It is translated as CASSQPAGPTYEQYF.

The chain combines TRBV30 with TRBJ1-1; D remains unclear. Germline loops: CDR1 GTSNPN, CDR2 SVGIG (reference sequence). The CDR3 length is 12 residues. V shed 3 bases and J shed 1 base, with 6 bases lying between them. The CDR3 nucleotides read TGTGCCTGGAGAGACCAGAACACTGAAGCTTTCTTT. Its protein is CAWRDQNTEAFF. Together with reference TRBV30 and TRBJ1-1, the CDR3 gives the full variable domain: SQTIHQWPATLVQPVGSPLSLECTVEGTSNPNLYWYRQAAGRGLQLLFYSVGIGQISSEVPQNLSASRPQDRQFILSSKKLLLSDSGFYLCAWRDQNTEAFFGQGTRLTVV.

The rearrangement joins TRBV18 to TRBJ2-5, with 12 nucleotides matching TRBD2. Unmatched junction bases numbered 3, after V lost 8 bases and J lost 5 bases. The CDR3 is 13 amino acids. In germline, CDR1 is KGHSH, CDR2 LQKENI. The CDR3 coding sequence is TGTGCCAGCACGGGGACTAGCGGGGAGACCCAGTACTTC. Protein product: CASTGTSGETQYF.

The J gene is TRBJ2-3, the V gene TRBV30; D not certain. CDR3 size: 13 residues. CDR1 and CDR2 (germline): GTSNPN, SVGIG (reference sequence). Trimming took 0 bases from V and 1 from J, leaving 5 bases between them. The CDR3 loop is CAWSVGGTDTQYF. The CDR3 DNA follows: TGTGCCTGGAGTGTTGGGGGCACAGATACGCAGTATTTT. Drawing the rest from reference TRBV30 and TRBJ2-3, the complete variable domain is SQTIHQWPATLVQPVGSPLSLECTVEGTSNPNLYWYRQAAGRGLQLLFYSVGIGQISSEVPQNLSASRPQDRQFILSSKKLLLSDSGFYLCAWSVGGTDTQYFGPGTRLTVL.